This section outlines one T cell receptor beta chain sequence together with its context. The target antigen is unknown. Sequencing libraries made from TCR beta cDNA carried unique molecular identifiers. From approximately 0.95 to 9.8 million T cells, 400,000 to 650,000 cDNA molecules were obtained. MiXCR was run by TCRdb on the PCR reads, yielding one entry per CDR3 protein. The sample gives some 260,000 distinct CDR3 sequences, about 38% of which show up once; more than 4% is in the top ten. This sample was taken from a study of post-analysis software for immune sequencing data. Study results and caveats: Samples from a shared batch, those prepared together, strongly co-clustered by F measure. Five or six TRBV segments were more frequent in patients than controls; TRBV5-6, TRBV5-1 and TRBV20-1 belonged to this group. Patients with multiple sclerosis recorded significantly lower normalized Chao1 diversity than controls, the study found.

The V and J ends lost 5 bases and 6 bases, in that order; junction bases with no gene match: 12. The germline V gene encodes CDR1 SGHTA and CDR2 FQGNSA. The CDR3 has 17 amino acids. The chain joins TRBV7-2 to TRBJ2-3, with TRBD2 matching over 12 bases. Sequencing was performed on blood. The clonotype comes from a girl between 10 and 17 years old with multiple sclerosis. The CDR3 DNA sequence: TGTGCCAGCAGCCCCTCGGGACTAGCGGGTCTTCGGGATACGCAGTATTTT. Its protein product is CASSPSGLAGLRDTQYF.